This TCR delta chain appears in the sequencing data of a study of DNA immune sequencing with unique molecular identifiers (dated by TCRdb to about 2020). About the study as a whole: Using immunomagnetic cell separation, gammadelta T cells were enriched from buffy coats, and the genomic DNA of these cells was sequenced. gammadelta T cells were enriched from PBMC of roughly ten healthy individuals by fluorescence-activated cell sorting. To compare enriched and non-enriched samples, roughly 0.1 ug of enriched gammadelta T-cell DNA and 1 ug of non-enriched PBMC DNA were sequenced. The study developed and validated an ultrasensitive DNA-based TRD repertoire sequencing method using PCR-introduced unique molecular identifiers. Validation of the sequencing method was done both on synthetic reference molecules and on blood samples taken from healthy individuals. All donors were healthy individuals, and approximately 9 of the donors were profiled using sorted gammadelta T cells from peripheral blood.

The protocol used for the library was multiplex PCR. A 32-plex assay amplified the genomic DNA, with primers for all 8 TRDV and 4 TRDJ genes spanning the CDR3. A 12-nucleotide UMI was introduced during 3 to 4 barcoding PCR cycles, after which a second PCR was performed with Illumina adapter primers. AMPure XP beads were used for library purification, and library quality was checked on a Fragment Analyzer with the HS NGS Fragment kit. Sequencing used an Illumina MiniSeq mid-output kit with roughly 21% PhiX and 150 cycles of paired-end reads. Under the source paper's analysis protocol: Reads were processed with MIGEC version 1.2.9 to group reads by UMI and build error-corrected consensus sequences. Modified VDJtools version 1.2.1 scripts and the tcR R package were used for post-processing. With CATT, TCRdb called clones again from the public reads; duplicate DNA rows were later joined. The V and J calls here are based on TCRdb, not the publication. In all, the sample holds more than 2,000 delta-chain clones, and around 14% of those were seen once. The top ten clonotypes cover about 20% of the sample.

The CDR3 covers 18 residues, taking in both the cysteine and the phenylalanine. Just CDR3 DNA is preserved here, 54 bases in frame from base 1. Between the V and J ends, shortened by 3 bases and 1 base respectively, the junction contains 15 bases. As encoded in the germline V gene, CDR1 is GEAIGNYY while CDR2 is EKD. Within its sample, this clone is medium-sized (0.01 to 0.1%). Its antigen specificity is not known. No base quality values were provided; no much bigger clone lies one nucleotide off. On the study overall, not on this receptor specifically: TRD repertoire diversity varied between healthy donors, with several donors highly oligoclonal where top 5 clonotypes exceeded half of productive molecules. Among clonotypes in healthy donors, the most frequent TRD rearrangement was TRDV2 paired with TRDJ1. The primer-based approach cannot detect novel TRD sequences that are not targeted by the primers.

Sequenced material: gamma-delta T cells from PBMCs. This clonotype was sampled from a human donor in good health. The sequence is built from TRDV2 and TRDJ3, and possibly TRDD3, on 5 matching bases. Here the CDR3 is given as CACDRLDDMSWDTRQMFF. The DNA reads as follows: TGTGCCTGTGACCGACTGGACGATATGTCCTGGGACACCCGACAGATGTTTTTC.